Sequencing of this T cell receptor (beta chain) was carried out in a study of CD8 T cells in Susac syndrome. Findings of the study overall: Individuals included in the TCR sequencing and HLA analysis were acknowledged by the study to be relatively few in number.

The RNA input was roughly 0.45 to 1 ug, and it was reverse transcribed with random hexamers. The method of amplification for TCR beta CDR3 was immunoSEQ multiplex PCR, covering 54 Vbeta and 13 Jbeta. TCRdb processed the immunoSEQ multiplex PCR reads anew with MiXCR; each CDR3 protein has one entry. The repertoire includes about 200,000 distinct CDR3 sequences, roughly 92% of them detected once, and roughly 0.096% sits in the top ten. The germline CDR1 and CDR2 sequences are LNHDA and SQIVND (reference sequence). Trimming removed 6 bases from V and 6 bases from J, with 15 bases in between. The CDR3 totals 14 residues. TCR beta sequencing was performed on blood CD8+ and CD4+ T cells. Controls were healthy donors (matched for age and sex). The sample holds one count of this clonotype. Its antigen is undetermined.

This chain links TRBV19 with TRBJ1-5; D gene uncertain. This TCR came from a human donor in good health. The sequenced sample consisted of CD4+ T cells from PBMCs. This CDR3 reads CASRVRSGGQPQHF. The CDR3 nucleotides read TGTGCCAGTAGGGTCCGGTCGGGAGGTCAGCCCCAGCATTTT.